A single sample gave rise to the 15 T cell receptor beta chains below, sequenced in a study of T cell responses to AZD1222 COVID-19 vaccine. Profiling relied on immunoSEQ multiplex PCR, and the TCRdb table lists in-frame clones only, not all of them. The data hold some 99,000 clones, with 87% observed a single time. The starting material was peripheral blood, obtained on day 0 of AZD1222 vaccination. The source is an adult in good health.

This CDR3 is CAWSPGHTYEQYF. CDR3 nucleotide sequence: TGTGCCTGGAGCCCGGGACACACCTACGAGCAGTACTTC. This chain links TRBV30 with TRBJ2-7; maybe TRBD1 (6 bases). Per germline, CDR1 GTSNPN and CDR2 SVGIG (reference sequence). The CDR3 length is 13 residues. Trimming stripped 3 bases from V and 2 bases from J, with 11 bases between. Supplemented by reference TRBV30 and TRBJ2-7, the full variable domain reads SQTIHQWPATLVQPVGSPLSLECTVEGTSNPNLYWYRQAAGRGLQLLFYSVGIGQISSEVPQNLSASRPQDRQFILSSKKLLLSDSGFYLCAWSPGHTYEQYFGPGTRLTVT.

The chain is built from TRBV5-1 and TRBJ2-3; the D is unclear. Germline CDR1 and CDR2: SGHRS and YFSETQ. Trimming pared 5 bases from V and 0 bases from J, leaving 4 bases between. This CDR3 region has 12 residues. The CDR3 is CASRASTDTQYF. CDR3 bases: TGCGCCAGCAGGGCAAGCACAGATACGCAGTATTTT. The full variable domain, completed using reference TRBV5-1 and TRBJ2-3, is KAGVTQTPRYLIKTRGQQVTLSCSPISGHRSVSWYQQTPGQGLQFLFEYFSETQRNKGNFPGRFSGRQFSNSRSEMNVSTLELGDSALYLCASRASTDTQYFGPGTRLTVL.

The chain uses TRBV7-2 and TRBJ1-1, with D perhaps matching TRBD1 (6 bases). Trimming pared 3 bases from V and 6 bases from J, leaving 11 bases between. From germline, CDR1 is SGHTA and CDR2 FQGNSA. The CDR3 has 13 amino acids. This chain's CDR3 is CASSLSGQPEAFF. CDR3 bases: TGTGCCAGCAGCTTGTCAGGACAGCCTGAAGCTTTCTTT. Full variable domain (remainder filled in from reference TRBV7-2 and TRBJ1-1): GAGVSQSPSNKVTEKGKDVELRCDPISGHTALYWYRQSLGQGLEFLIYFQGNSAPDKSGLPSDRFSAERTGGSVSTLTIQRTQQEDSAVYLCASSLSGQPEAFFGQGTRLTVV.

In its sample, this clone was seen once. V gene TRBV5-1 combines with J gene TRBJ1-1; no firm D call. The CDR3 covers 13 residues. V was shortened by 3 bases and J by 3 bases, with 9 bases between the two germline ends. Germline CDR1 is SGHRS and CDR2 is YFSETQ. The CDR3 DNA reads TGCGCCAGCAGCTCCCAACCCGACACTGAAGCTTTCTTT. This sequence encodes CASSSQPDTEAFF.

This chain links TRBV7-3 with TRBJ2-7; D call uncertain. Germline V gene lookup returns CDR1 SGHTA and CDR2 FQGTGA. CDR3 length equals 12 residues. Trimming removed 1 base at V and 2 bases at J, with 3 bases between. The DNA for the CDR3 is TGTGCCAGCAGCTTAAAAACCTACGAGCAGTACTTC. Residues: CASSLKTYEQYF.

This clone has a single count. This chain joins TRBV27 and TRBJ2-3; 9 bases agree with TRBD2. The junction had 7 bases not matched to a gene; V was cut back by 5 bases and J by 4 bases. Germline V lookup: CDR1 MNHEY, CDR2 SMNVEV (reference sequence). The CDR3 is made up of 15 amino acids. CDR3 nucleotides: TGTGCCAGCAGTACCATAGCGGGGGTGCCAGATACGCAGTATTTT. Protein product: CASSTIAGVPDTQYF.

The chain employs TRBV6-5 and TRBJ2-5, with D tentatively TRBD2 (5 bases). Germline CDR1 is MNHEY and CDR2 is SVGAGI. CDR3 length: 13 amino acids. V shed 6 bases and J shed 2 bases, with 10 bases lying between them. CDR3 amino acids: CASSRGLQETQYF. DNA for the CDR3: TGTGCCAGCAGCAGAGGGCTTCAAGAGACCCAGTACTTC.

This rearrangement joins TRBV27 to TRBJ1-5; no clear D gene. This CDR3 region has 16 residues. V was cut by 0 bases and J by 2 bases, with 11 bases left in between. The germline V gene has CDR1 MNHEY and CDR2 SMNVEV (reference sequence). The CDR3 coding sequence is TGTGCCAGCAGTTTATCTCTAGGGCAGGGCAATCAGCCCCAGCATTTT. Protein: CASSLSLGQGNQPQHF.

The chain employs TRBV6-2 or TRBV6-3 and TRBJ1-2; D might be TRBD1 (6 bases). Germline lookup yields CDR1 MNHEY and CDR2 SVGEGT. This CDR3 is 13 amino acids long. The V and J ends lost 6 bases and 4 bases respectively, with 12 bases between them. The DNA for the CDR3 is TGTGCCAGCAGCTATACAGGGACCTATGGCTACACCTTC. This gives the protein CASSYTGTYGYTF.

CDR3 coding DNA: TGTGCCAGCAGTTACGGGGTAGGGGGCAATCAGCCCCAGCATTTT. Translated: CASSYGVGGNQPQHF. The rearrangement links TRBV6-5 to TRBJ1-5, with TRBD1 as a possible D gene (5 bases). The CDR3 is 15 amino acids. Trimming pared 2 bases from V and 2 bases from J, leaving 10 bases between. The germline V gene has CDR1 MNHEY and CDR2 SVGAGI.

The chain links TRBV5-1 to TRBJ2-1; D is ambiguous. V lost 0 bases to trimming and J lost 5 bases, with 15 bases between them. CDR3 length: 16 amino acids. CDR1 SGHRS and CDR2 YFSETQ come from the germline V gene. The CDR3 DNA follows: TGCGCCAGCAGCTTGGGGTTTCAGTATTTCAACAATGAGCAGTTCTTC. Translated, it gives CASSLGFQYFNNEQFF.

This rearrangement joins TRBV18 to TRBJ2-7, with D possibly being TRBD2 (5 bases). The CDR3 is 13 residues long. The V gene's germline CDR1 is KGHSH and CDR2 LQKENI. V was pared by 3 bases and J by 6 bases, with 12 bases between. CDR3 residues: CASSPEAPSEQYF. The DNA of the CDR3 is TGTGCCAGCTCACCGGAGGCACCGAGCGAGCAGTACTTC.

The rearrangement links TRBV10-3 to TRBJ1-3; D may be TRBD1 (6 bases). Germline CDR1 is ENHRY and CDR2 is SYGVKD. CDR3 length equals 16 residues. With 10 bases removed from V and 0 bases from J, the gap between germline ends came to 19 bases. CDR3: CASVDRLISSGNTIYF. Written as DNA, the CDR3 is TGTGCCAGCGTCGACAGGCTAATCAGCTCTGGAAACACCATATATTTT.

V is TRBV27 and J is TRBJ1-6, with D hard to call. The CDR3 covers 15 residues. The V and J ends lost 6 bases and 5 bases respectively, with 14 bases between them. The germline V gene has CDR1 MNHEY and CDR2 SMNVEV (reference sequence). CDR3 nucleotide sequence: TGTGCCAGCAGGGGTTGGGGAGAACATAATTCACCCCTCCACTTT. Its translation: CASRGWGEHNSPLHF.

The chain uses TRBV10-3 and TRBJ1-6; 8 bases line up with TRBD1. The CDR3 has 13 amino acids. CDR1 and CDR2 from the germline V gene are ENHRY and SYGVKD. Trimming at V came to 4 bases and at J to 7 bases, leaving 0 bases not matched to a gene. The CDR3 region is CAISGQGNSPLHF. As DNA, the CDR3 is TGTGCCATCAGTGGACAGGGGAATTCACCCCTCCACTTT.